This is a list of T cell receptor beta chains from one sample in a study of blood T cell repertoires in COVID-19. Sequencing used immunoSEQ multiplex PCR; TCRdb keeps in-frame clones, though not all of them. The table has fewer than 90,000 clones, around 83% seen once. Sequencing was done on a sample of peripheral blood. The receptors come from a man aged 70 or older with active COVID-19. Each CDR3 is given with its conserved first and last residue. A D gene is named only where the DNA matches it firmly. Size is stated for part of the rows, as once, few or many counts, or as a class when the clone is expanded.

size	D	V	length	J	DNA	CDR3
NA	NA	TRBV7-7	17	TRBJ2-1	TGTGCTAGCAGCCCCACCAGGGGACCGAGCTCCTACAATGAGCAGTTCTTC	CASSPTRGPSSYNEQFF
once	NA	TRBV5-1	14	TRBJ2-3	TGCGCCAGCAGCTTGGTTGGGTCGGGAGATACGCAGTATTTT	CASSLVGSGDTQYF
NA	NA	TRBV7-3	13	TRBJ2-7	TGTGCCAGCAGTCGTGGGCCCGCCTACGAGCAGTACTTC	CASSRGPAYEQYF
once	TRBD1	TRBV7-6	15	TRBJ2-1	TGTGCCAGCAGCCCCCGACAGGGGGCAAGTTTTGAGCAGTTCTTC	CASSPRQGASFEQFF
NA	TRBD1	TRBV27	17	TRBJ2-1	TGTGCCAGCAGTTTAGGCCGCGACAGGGCCTCCTACAATGAGCAGTTCTTC	CASSLGRDRASYNEQFF
NA	NA	TRBV7-9	15	TRBJ1-5	TGTGCCAGCAGCCCCACGGGACACCCCCATTGGCCCCAGCATTTT	CASSPTGHPHWPQHF
once	TRBD1	TRBV6-5	15	TRBJ1-2	TGTGCCAGCACCGACCGAGGGGGCTTAGGGTATGGCTACACCTTC	CASTDRGGLGYGYTF
few	NA	TRBV19	13	TRBJ1-1	TGTGCCAGTAGTATAGGGCCGAACACTGAAGCTTTCTTT	CASSIGPNTEAFF
few	NA	TRBV28	15	TRBJ2-5	TGTGCCAGCAGTTTACCCCCAGCAGGTCGGGAGACCCAGTACTTC	CASSLPPAGRETQYF
NA	NA	TRBV19	13	TRBJ1-4	TGTGCCAGTAGTCGGAGGGAAACTGAAAAACTGTTTTTT	CASSRRETEKLFF
NA	NA	TRBV27	18	TRBJ2-7	TGTGCCAGCAGCCCCGGGAGCACTAATAATATCCCCACCTACGAGCAGTACTTC	CASSPGSTNNIPTYEQYF
NA	TRBD2	TRBV11-2	13	TRBJ2-3	TGTGCCAGCAGCCCCGGCGGGAGTGATACGCAGTATTTT	CASSPGGSDTQYF
NA	NA	TRBV7-6	16	TRBJ2-1	TGTGCCAGCAGCACCGGACTAGGGGGATCCTACAATGAGCAGTTCTTC	CASSTGLGGSYNEQFF
NA	NA	TRBV7-2	16	TRBJ2-7	TGTGCCAGCAGCTTGAGACTGATGACCCCTCCCTACGAGCAGTACTTC	CASSLRLMTPPYEQYF
NA	NA	TRBV28	14	TRBJ2-1	TGTGCCAGCAGGGACCCAGGGGGGTACAATGAGCAGTTCTTC	CASRDPGGYNEQFF
NA	TRBD1	TRBV18	14	TRBJ2-7	TGTGCCAGCTCACCAGACAGGGTAGTGTACGAGCAGTACTTC	CASSPDRVVYEQYF
NA	TRBD2	TRBV19	17	TRBJ2-7	TGTGCCAGTAGTAGGTGGGCCGGACTAGCGGGAGTCCACGAGCAGTACTTC	CASSRWAGLAGVHEQYF
NA	NA	TRBV18	14	TRBJ1-1	TGTGCCAGCTCACCCTCGGGACTTGTCACTGAAGCTTTCTTT	CASSPSGLVTEAFF
NA	TRBD2	TRBV19	15	TRBJ2-1	TGTGCCAGTAGTGCACTAGCGGGGGCCTACAATGAGCAGTTCTTC	CASSALAGAYNEQFF
NA	TRBD2	TRBV6-2/TRBV6-3	16	TRBJ2-7	TGTGCCAGCAGTTACGTGGCTAGCGGGAGTCGGTACGAGCAGTACTTC	CASSYVASGSRYEQYF
NA	NA	TRBV7-8	14	TRBJ2-7	TGTGCCAGCAGCTTAGCCCCCGGGGTCTACGAGCAGTACTTC	CASSLAPGVYEQYF
NA	NA	TRBV28	12	TRBJ2-1	TGTGCCAGCAGCCCCGGGGTGACTGAGCAGTTCTTC	CASSPGVTEQFF
NA	TRBD1	TRBV6-1	14	TRBJ1-2	TGTGCCAGCAGTGAAGTAACAGGGGCGGATGGCTACACCTTC	CASSEVTGADGYTF
NA	NA	TRBV28	11	TRBJ2-5	TGTGCCAGCAGGGGGACTGGGCGGGAGTACTTC	CASRGTGREYF
once	TRBD1	TRBV7-2	12	TRBJ1-1	TGTGCCAGCAGCCACACAGGGGGCGAAGCTTTCTTT	CASSHTGGEAFF
NA	TRBD2	TRBV6-5	14	TRBJ2-7	TGTGCCAGCAACCCCACTAGCGGCTCCTACGAGCAGTACTTC	CASNPTSGSYEQYF
once	NA	TRBV29-1	11	TRBJ1-2	TGCAGCGTCCCCGGGGGATATGGCTACACCTTC	CSVPGGYGYTF
NA	TRBD2	TRBV11-3	17	TRBJ2-1	TGTGCCAGCAGCTTAGCCCCTAGCGGGAGCTCCTACAATGAGCAGTTCTTC	CASSLAPSGSSYNEQFF
NA	NA	TRBV6-6	16	TRBJ2-7	TGTGCCAGCAGTCGAGGGGCGGGATTGCGGGCCTACGAGCAGTACTTC	CASSRGAGLRAYEQYF
NA	TRBD1	TRBV29-1	13	TRBJ2-4	TGCAGCGTTGGACAGGGGGTCAAAAACATTCAGTACTTC	CSVGQGVKNIQYF
NA	TRBD2	TRBV18	15	TRBJ2-7	TGTGCCAGCTCACCGACTAGCGGGCCCCCCTACGAGCAGTACTTC	CASSPTSGPPYEQYF
once	TRBD1	TRBV6-5	15	TRBJ1-6	TGTGCCAGCAGTACCCGGTGGGACAGGAATTCACCCCTCCACTTT	CASSTRWDRNSPLHF
NA	TRBD2	TRBV9	16	TRBJ2-2	TGTGCCAGCAGCGTAGGTAGCGGGAGTCGGACCGGGGAGCTGTTTTTT	CASSVGSGSRTGELFF
NA	TRBD2	TRBV6-6	15	TRBJ2-2	TGTGCCAGCACCTCGGGGCGGGAGGGAGGCGGGGAGCTGTTTTTT	CASTSGREGGGELFF
NA	TRBD1	TRBV11-3	11	TRBJ1-2	TGTGCCAGCAGCCCAGGGGGTGGCTACACCTTC	CASSPGGGYTF
once	TRBD2	TRBV19	16	TRBJ2-5	TGTGCCAGTAGGTCTTGGGCGGGAGGGCCATGGGAGACCCAGTACTTC	CASRSWAGGPWETQYF
NA	TRBD1	TRBV5-1	14	TRBJ2-1	TGCGCCAGCAGCCCCCGACAGGGGACCAATGAGCAGTTCTTC	CASSPRQGTNEQFF
NA	NA	TRBV18	15	TRBJ2-7	TGTGCCAGCTCACCGCCTCGCCTCGGGGGCTACGAGCAGTACTTC	CASSPPRLGGYEQYF
NA	NA	TRBV6-5	13	TRBJ1-1	TGTGCCAGCAGCCCCTGGGGGGACACTGAAGCTTTCTTT	CASSPWGDTEAFF
NA	TRBD1	TRBV7-2	14	TRBJ2-7	TGTGCCAGCAGCGCGACAGGGACCAACTACGAGCAGTACTTC	CASSATGTNYEQYF
NA	NA	TRBV4-2	18	TRBJ1-6	TGTGCCAGCAGCCAAGATGGGGGCGGGTACCGGTCGGGGTCACCCCTCCACTTT	CASSQDGGGYRSGSPLHF
NA	NA	TRBV29-1	12	TRBJ2-5	TGCAGCGTTGTTGTCCAGTGGGAGACCCAGTACTTC	CSVVVQWETQYF
NA	TRBD2	TRBV7-3	15	TRBJ2-1	TGTGCCAGCAGCCCCTTAGCGGGAGGGTACAATGAGCAGTTCTTC	CASSPLAGGYNEQFF
medium-sized	NA	TRBV23-1	16	TRBJ1-3	TGCGCCAGCAGTCTTTGGGGCAACCACTCTGGAAACACCATATATTTT	CASSLWGNHSGNTIYF
once	NA	TRBV6-4	13	TRBJ1-5	TGTGCCAGCAGTGACGGCAGCAATCAGCCCCAGCATTTT	CASSDGSNQPQHF
NA	TRBD2	TRBV7-9	16	TRBJ2-2	TGTGCCAGCAGCCCGGGGACTAGCGGAGGGGGCGGGGAGCTGTTTTTT	CASSPGTSGGGGELFF
NA	NA	TRBV10-3	15	TRBJ2-5	TGTGCCATCAGTGAGCCGGGGAGTCCTCAAGAGACCCAGTACTTC	CAISEPGSPQETQYF
NA	TRBD2	TRBV5-4	18	TRBJ2-1	TGTGCCAGCAGCCCGGGGGGGGGACTAGCGGGAGCCTACAATGAGCAGTTCTTC	CASSPGGGLAGAYNEQFF